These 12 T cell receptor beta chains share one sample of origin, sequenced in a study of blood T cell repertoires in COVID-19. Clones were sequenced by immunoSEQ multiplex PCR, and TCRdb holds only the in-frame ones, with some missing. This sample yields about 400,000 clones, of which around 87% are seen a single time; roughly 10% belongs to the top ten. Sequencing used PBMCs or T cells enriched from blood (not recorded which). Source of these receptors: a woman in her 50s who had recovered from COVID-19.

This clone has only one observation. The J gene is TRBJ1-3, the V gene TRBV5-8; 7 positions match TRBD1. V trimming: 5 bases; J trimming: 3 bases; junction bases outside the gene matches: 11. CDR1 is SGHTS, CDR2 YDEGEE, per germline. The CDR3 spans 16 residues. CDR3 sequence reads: CASRTTGAAGGNTIYF. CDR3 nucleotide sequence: TGTGCCAGCAGAACTACAGGGGCCGCGGGTGGAAACACCATATATTTT.

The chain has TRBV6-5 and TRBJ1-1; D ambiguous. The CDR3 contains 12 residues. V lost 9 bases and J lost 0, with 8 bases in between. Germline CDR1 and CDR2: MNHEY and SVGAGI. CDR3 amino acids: CASKTVNTEAFF. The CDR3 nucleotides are TGTGCCAGTAAAACAGTGAACACTGAAGCTTTCTTT.

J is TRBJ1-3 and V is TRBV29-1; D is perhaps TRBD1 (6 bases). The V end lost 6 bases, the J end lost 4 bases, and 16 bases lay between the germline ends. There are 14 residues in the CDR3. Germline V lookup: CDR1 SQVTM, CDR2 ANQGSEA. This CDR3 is CSVRVQGSGNTIYF. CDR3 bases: TGCAGCGTAAGGGTACAGGGTTCGGGAAACACCATATATTTT.

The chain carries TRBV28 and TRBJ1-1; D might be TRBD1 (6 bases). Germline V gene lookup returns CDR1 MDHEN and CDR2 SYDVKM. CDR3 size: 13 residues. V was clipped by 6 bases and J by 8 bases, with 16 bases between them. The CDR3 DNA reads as TGTGCCAGCAGAGAACTCAGGGGAACCGAAGCTTTCTTT. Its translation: CASRELRGTEAFF.

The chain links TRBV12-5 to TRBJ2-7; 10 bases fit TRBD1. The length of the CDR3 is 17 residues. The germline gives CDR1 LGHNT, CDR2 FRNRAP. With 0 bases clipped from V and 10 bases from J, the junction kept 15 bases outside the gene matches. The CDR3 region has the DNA TGTGCTAGTGGTTTGGTACTGGGGGATAGGGACAGGGGTAAACAGTACTTC. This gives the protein CASGLVLGDRDRGKQYF.

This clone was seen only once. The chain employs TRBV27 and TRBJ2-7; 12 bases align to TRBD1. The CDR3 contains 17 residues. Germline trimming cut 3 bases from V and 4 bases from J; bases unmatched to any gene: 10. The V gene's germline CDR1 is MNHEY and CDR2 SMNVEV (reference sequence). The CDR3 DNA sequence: TGTGCCAGCAGTTTGGGACAGGGGGCGCAGGGCTGGTACGAGCAGTACTTC. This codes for CASSLGQGAQGWYEQYF.

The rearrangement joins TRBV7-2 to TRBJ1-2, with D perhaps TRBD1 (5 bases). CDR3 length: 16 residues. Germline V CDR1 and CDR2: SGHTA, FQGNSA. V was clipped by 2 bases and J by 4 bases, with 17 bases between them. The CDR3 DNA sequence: TGTGCCAGCAGCTTACTTTATCTGGGAGGGACCTATGGCTACACCTTC. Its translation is CASSLLYLGGTYGYTF.

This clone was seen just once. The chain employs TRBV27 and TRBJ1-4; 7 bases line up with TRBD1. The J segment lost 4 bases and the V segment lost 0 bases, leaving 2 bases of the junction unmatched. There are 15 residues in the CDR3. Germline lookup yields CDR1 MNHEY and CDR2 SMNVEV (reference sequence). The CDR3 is CASSLSGTDNEKLFF. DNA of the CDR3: TGTGCCAGCAGTTTATCCGGGACAGATAATGAAAAACTGTTTTTT.

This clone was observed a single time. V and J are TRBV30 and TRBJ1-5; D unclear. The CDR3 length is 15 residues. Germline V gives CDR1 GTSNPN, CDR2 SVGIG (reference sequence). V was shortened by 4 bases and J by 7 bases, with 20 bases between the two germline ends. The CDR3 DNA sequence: TGTGCCTGGACTCTCCCTTGGGAGCAAAGACAGCCCCAGCATTTT. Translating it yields CAWTLPWEQRQPQHF.

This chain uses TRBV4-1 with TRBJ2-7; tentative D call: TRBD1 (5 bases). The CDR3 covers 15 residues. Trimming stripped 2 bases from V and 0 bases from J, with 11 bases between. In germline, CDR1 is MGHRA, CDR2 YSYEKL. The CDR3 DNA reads TGCGCCAGCAGCCAAACCACAGGAAGCTCCTACGAGCAGTACTTC. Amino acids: CASSQTTGSSYEQYF.

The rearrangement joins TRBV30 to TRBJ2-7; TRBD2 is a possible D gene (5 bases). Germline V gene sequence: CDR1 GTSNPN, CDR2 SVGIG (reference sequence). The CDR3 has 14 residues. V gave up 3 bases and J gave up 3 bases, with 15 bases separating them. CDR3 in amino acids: CAWSGLKRVYEQYF. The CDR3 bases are TGTGCCTGGAGCGGACTGAAAAGGGTCTACGAGCAGTACTTC.

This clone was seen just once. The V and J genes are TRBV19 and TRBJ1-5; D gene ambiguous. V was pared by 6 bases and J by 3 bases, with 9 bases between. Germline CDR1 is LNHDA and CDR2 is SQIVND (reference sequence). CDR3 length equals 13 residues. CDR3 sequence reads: CASSPSPNQPQHF. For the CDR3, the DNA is TGTGCCAGTAGCCCCTCCCCCAATCAGCCCCAGCATTTT.